The TCR beta chain described here comes from a study of blood T cell repertoires in COVID-19. The CDR3 loop spans 14 amino acids. J was trimmed by 2 bases and V by 8 bases; bases with no gene match: 6. CDR1 SNHLY and CDR2 FYNNEI come from the germline V gene. The data were produced by immunoSEQ multiplex PCR, yet TCRdb's version contains in-frame clones alone and is incomplete. The table records around 200,000 clones, approximately 81% of them present only once. This clone turned up a few times. V usage is TRBV2 and J usage is TRBJ1-2, with 9 bases that match TRBD1. The sequencing sample was made of peripheral blood. The sequence came from a woman older than 75 with acute or convalescent COVID-19. CDR3 coding DNA: TGTGCCAGCGACTCCGGGACAGGGAACTATGGCTACACCTTC. Protein product: CASDSGTGNYGYTF.